Listed here are 8 T cell receptor beta chains from one sample, sequenced in a study of CD8+CD57+ T cells in acquired aplastic anemia. Profiles of TCR beta VDJ and CDR3 were generated from a genomic DNA template. TCRdb re-called the reads with MiXCR, one entry per CDR3 protein. Here the sample spans approximately 300,000 distinct CDR3 sequences, 56% being singletons. Flow cytometry had shown expanded CD8+CD57+ cells in the patients chosen for sequencing. The sequenced material came from sorted CD4+, CD8+, or CD8+CD57+ T cells (not recorded which) from PBMCs. The receptors were sampled from a human donor with aplastic anemia.

This clonotype was seen more than once but under ten times. The chain has TRBV2 and TRBJ1-5; 7 nucleotides line up with TRBD1. V gave up 4 bases and J gave up 3 bases; unmatched junction bases: 6. Germline CDR1 reads SNHLY; CDR2 reads FYNNEI. CDR3 length: 15 residues. CDR3 sequence reads: CASSGQGPDNQPQHF. CDR3 nucleotide sequence: TGTGCCAGCAGTGGACAGGGCCCTGACAATCAGCCCCAGCATTTT.

This clonotype showed up many times. V is TRBV6-1 and J is TRBJ2-5; 8 bases align to TRBD1. CDR3 length equals 14 residues. The V gene end was trimmed by 3 bases and the J gene end by 5 bases; junction bases not matched to a gene: 5. CDR1 is MNHNS and CDR2 is SASEGT in the germline V gene. CDR3 amino acids: CASSDTGGWETQYF. The CDR3 bases are TGTGCCAGCAGTGACACAGGGGGATGGGAGACCCAGTACTTC.

In this sample, this clonotype turned up a few times. J is TRBJ1-2 and V is TRBV29-1; D is undetermined. This CDR3 is built from 12 residues. CDR1 is SQVTM, CDR2 ANQGSEA, per germline. V lost 6 bases and J lost 8, with 16 bases in between. The CDR3 sequence: CSVGTDSGGYTF. Here the CDR3 DNA reads TGCAGCGTCGGCACAGACTCGGGCGGCTACACCTTC.

This clonotype was detected many times. The rearrangement joins TRBV11-2 to TRBJ1-2; 7 bases match TRBD1. The trim removed 2 bases at V and 3 bases at J, leaving 9 bases unmatched. CDR3 size: 16 residues. The germline CDR1 and CDR2 sequences are SGHAT and FQNNGV. CDR3 bases: TGTGCCAGCAGCTTAAAGCCCCGGACAGGAGACTATGGCTACACCTTC. This encodes CASSLKPRTGDYGYTF.

J is TRBJ1-1 and V is TRBV19, with 7 bases matching TRBD1. Germline CDR1 LNHDA, CDR2 SQIVND (reference sequence). The CDR3 is made up of 19 amino acids. V gave up 5 bases and J gave up 1 base; unmatched junction bases: 19. This CDR3 reads CASSPLRTGANKRNTEAFF. In DNA, the CDR3 is TGTGCCAGTAGTCCCCTCCGGACAGGAGCTAACAAAAGGAACACTGAAGCTTTCTTT.

The V gene is TRBV20-1, the J gene TRBJ2-3; D not certain. The ends were cut back, 3 bases at V and 0 bases at J, with 4 bases in the middle. In germline, CDR1 is DFQATT, CDR2 SNEGSKA (reference sequence). This CDR3 has 12 residues. The CDR3 reads CSASPSTDTQYF. In nucleotides, the CDR3 is TGCAGTGCTAGTCCGAGCACAGATACGCAGTATTTT.

A note on this clonotype: Possible read error: a much larger clone is one base away. The limits of the CDR3 on the DNA are not certain, so only TCRdb's listed CDR3 is given. The gene calls are TRBV10-3 and TRBJ1-2; TRBD1 is the table's D call, not checked against the DNA. The germline CDR1 and CDR2 sequences are ENHRY and SYGVKD. The CDR3 length is 16 residues, termini included. This CDR3 reads CASSSRDRGRPYGCTF.

This clonotype was detected only a few times. The rearrangement uses TRBV24-1 and TRBJ2-5; weak D call: TRBD1 (6 bases). V lost 3 bases and J lost 2, with 9 bases in between. Germline assignment: CDR1 KGHDR and CDR2 SFDVKD. This CDR3 is 14 amino acids long. CDR3 sequence (DNA): TGTGCCACCAGTGATCCGACAGGACAAGAGACCCAGTACTTC. Protein product: CATSDPTGQETQYF.